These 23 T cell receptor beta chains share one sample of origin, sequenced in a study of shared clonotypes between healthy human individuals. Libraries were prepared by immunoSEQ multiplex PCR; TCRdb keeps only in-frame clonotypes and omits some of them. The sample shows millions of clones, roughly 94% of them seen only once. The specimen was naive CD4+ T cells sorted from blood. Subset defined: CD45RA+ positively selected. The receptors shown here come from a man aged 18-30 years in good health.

DNA for the CDR3: TGCGCCAGCAGCTTGAGTACCTTAGGGGGCACGGGAGAGCAGTACTTC. This codes for CASSLSTLGGTGEQYF. The J gene is TRBJ2-7, the V gene TRBV5-1; 7 bases line up with TRBD1. The CDR3 has 16 amino acids. The V and J ends lost 1 base and 7 bases, in that order; junction bases with no gene match: 14. Germline CDR1 reads SGHRS; CDR2 reads YFSETQ.

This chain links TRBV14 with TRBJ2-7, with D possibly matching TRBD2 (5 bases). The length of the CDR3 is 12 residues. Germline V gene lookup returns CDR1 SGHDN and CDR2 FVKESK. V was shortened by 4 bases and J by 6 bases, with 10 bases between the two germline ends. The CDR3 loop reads CASSPGLGEQYF. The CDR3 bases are TGTGCCAGCAGCCCGGGGTTAGGCGAGCAGTACTTC.

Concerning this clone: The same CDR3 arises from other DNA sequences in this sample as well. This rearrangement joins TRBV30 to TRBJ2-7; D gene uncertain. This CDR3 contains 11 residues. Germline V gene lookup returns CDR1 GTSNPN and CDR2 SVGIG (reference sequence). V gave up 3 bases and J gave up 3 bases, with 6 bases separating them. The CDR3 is CAWRNSYEQYF. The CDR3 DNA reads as TGTGCCTGGAGAAACAGCTACGAGCAGTACTTC.

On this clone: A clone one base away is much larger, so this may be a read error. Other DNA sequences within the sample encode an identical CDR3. The CDR3 DNA sequence: TGTGCCAGCAGTTTCAGGGGGAACACTGAAGCTTTCTTT. Its translation: CASSFRGNTEAFF. The chain combines TRBV27 with TRBJ1-1, with TRBD1 as a possible D gene (6 bases). Trimming left V 3 bases short and J 1 base short, with 6 bases between. From germline, CDR1 is MNHEY and CDR2 SMNVEV (reference sequence). This CDR3 region has 13 residues.

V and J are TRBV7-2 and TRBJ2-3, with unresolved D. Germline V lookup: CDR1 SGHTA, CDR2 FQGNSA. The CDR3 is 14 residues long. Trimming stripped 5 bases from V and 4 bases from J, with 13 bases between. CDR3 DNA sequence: TGTGCCAGCAGCAAGGGCTTCACCGCAGATACGCAGTATTTT. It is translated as CASSKGFTADTQYF.

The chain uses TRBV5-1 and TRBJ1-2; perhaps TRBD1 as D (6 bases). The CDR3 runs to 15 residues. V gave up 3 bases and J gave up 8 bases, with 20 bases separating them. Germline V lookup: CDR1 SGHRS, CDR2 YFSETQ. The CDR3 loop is CASSSLGGRGWGYTF. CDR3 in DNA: TGCGCCAGCAGCTCCCTCGGGGGCCGGGGTTGGGGCTACACCTTC.

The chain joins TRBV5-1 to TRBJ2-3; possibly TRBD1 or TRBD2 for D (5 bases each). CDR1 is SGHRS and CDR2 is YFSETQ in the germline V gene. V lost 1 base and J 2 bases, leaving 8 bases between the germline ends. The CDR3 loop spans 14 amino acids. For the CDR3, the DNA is TGCGCCAGCAGCTTGACGGGGCCCACAGATACGCAGTATTTT. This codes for CASSLTGPTDTQYF.

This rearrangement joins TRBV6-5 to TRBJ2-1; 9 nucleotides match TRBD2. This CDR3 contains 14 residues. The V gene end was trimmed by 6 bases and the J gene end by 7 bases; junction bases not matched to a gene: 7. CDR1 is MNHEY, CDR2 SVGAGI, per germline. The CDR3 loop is CASSRTSERNEQFF. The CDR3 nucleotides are TGTGCCAGCAGCCGGACTAGCGAGAGGAATGAGCAGTTCTTC.

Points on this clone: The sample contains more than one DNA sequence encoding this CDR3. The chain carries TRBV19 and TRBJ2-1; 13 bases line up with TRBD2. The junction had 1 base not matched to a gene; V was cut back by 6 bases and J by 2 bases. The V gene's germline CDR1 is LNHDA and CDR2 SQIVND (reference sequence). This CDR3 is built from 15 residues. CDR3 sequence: CASSGTSGTYNEQFF. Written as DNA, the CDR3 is TGTGCCAGTAGCGGGACTAGCGGGACCTACAATGAGCAGTTCTTC.

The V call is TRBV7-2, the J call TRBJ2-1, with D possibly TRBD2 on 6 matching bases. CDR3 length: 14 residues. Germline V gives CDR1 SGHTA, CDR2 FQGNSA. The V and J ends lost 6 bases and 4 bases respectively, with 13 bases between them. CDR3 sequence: CASRPGLGYNEQFF. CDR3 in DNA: TGTGCCAGCAGACCGGGACTCGGATACAATGAGCAGTTCTTC.

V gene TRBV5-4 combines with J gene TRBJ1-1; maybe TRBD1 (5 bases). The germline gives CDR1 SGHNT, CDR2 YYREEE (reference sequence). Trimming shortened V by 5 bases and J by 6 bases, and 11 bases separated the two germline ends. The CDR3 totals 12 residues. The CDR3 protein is CASSSGLSEAFF. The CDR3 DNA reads TGTGCCAGCAGTTCGGGACTTTCTGAAGCTTTCTTT.

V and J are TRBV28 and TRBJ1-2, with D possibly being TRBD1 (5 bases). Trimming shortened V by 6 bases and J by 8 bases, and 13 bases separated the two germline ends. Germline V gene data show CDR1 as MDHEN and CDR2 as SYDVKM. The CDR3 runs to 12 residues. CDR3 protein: CASRGRGEGYTF. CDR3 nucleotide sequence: TGTGCCAGCAGGGGGCGAGGAGAGGGCTACACCTTC.

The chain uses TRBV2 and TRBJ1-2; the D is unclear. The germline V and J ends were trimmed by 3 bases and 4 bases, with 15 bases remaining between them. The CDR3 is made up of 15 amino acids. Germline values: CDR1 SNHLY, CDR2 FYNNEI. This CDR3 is CASSDWQARGYGYTF. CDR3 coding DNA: TGTGCCAGCAGTGATTGGCAGGCGCGGGGCTATGGCTACACCTTC. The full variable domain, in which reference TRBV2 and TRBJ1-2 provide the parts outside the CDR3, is EPEVTQTPSHQVTQMGQEVILRCVPISNHLYFYWYRQILGQKVEFLVSFYNNEISEKSEIFDDQFSVERPDGSNFTLKIRSTKLEDSAMYFCASSDWQARGYGYTFGSGTRLTVV.

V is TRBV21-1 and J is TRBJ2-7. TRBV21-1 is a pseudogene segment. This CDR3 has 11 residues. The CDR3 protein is CASSKTYEQYF. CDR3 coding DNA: TGTGCCAGCAGCAAAACCTACGAGCAGTACTTC.

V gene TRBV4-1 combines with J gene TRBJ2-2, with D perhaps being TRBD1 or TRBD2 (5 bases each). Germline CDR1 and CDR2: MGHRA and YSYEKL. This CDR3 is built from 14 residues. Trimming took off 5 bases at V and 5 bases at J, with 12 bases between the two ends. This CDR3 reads CASSSPGTTGELFF. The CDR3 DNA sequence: TGCGCCAGCAGCTCACCAGGGACGACCGGGGAGCTGTTTTTT.

The CDR3 here is CASTKRGAGTDTQYF. For the CDR3, the DNA is TGTGCCAGCACCAAGCGGGGGGCCGGCACAGATACGCAGTATTTT. V usage is TRBV6-6 and J usage is TRBJ2-3; 9 bases are shared with TRBD2. CDR1 and CDR2 from the germline V gene are MNHNY and SVGAGI (reference sequence). The ends lost 7 bases at V and 1 base at J; junction bases unmatched: 6. The CDR3 is 15 residues long.

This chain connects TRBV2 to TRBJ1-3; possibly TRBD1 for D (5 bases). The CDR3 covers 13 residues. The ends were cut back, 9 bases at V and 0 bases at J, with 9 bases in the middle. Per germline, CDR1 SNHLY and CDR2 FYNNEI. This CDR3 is CARGEPSGNTIYF. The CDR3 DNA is TGTGCCAGGGGGGAGCCCTCTGGAAACACCATATATTTT.

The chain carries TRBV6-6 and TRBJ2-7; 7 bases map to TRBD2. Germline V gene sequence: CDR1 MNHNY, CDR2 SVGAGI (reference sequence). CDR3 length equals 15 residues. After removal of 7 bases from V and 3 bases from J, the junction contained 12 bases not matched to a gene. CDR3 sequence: CASTSGGTKYYEQYF. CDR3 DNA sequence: TGTGCCAGCACCTCCGGGGGGACCAAGTACTACGAGCAGTACTTC.

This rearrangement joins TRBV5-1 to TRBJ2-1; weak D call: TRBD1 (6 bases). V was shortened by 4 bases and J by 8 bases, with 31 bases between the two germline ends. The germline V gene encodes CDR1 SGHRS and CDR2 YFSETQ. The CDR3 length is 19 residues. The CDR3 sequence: CASSLEGAARGVYDHEQFF. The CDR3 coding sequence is TGCGCCAGCAGCCTCGAAGGGGCTGCCAGGGGTGTTTATGATCATGAGCAGTTCTTC.

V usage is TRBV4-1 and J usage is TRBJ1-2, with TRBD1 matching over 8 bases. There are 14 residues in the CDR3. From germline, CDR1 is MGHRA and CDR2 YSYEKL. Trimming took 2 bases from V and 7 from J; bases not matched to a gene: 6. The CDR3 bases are TGCGCCAGCAGCCAACCCGGACAGGGAAGTGGCTACACCTTC. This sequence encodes CASSQPGQGSGYTF.

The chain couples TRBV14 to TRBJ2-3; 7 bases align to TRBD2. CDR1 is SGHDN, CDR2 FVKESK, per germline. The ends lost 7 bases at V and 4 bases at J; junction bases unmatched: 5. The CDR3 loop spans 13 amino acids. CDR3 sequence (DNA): TGTGCCAGCACCCGACTAGCTCCAGATACGCAGTATTTT. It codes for CASTRLAPDTQYF.

The CDR3 DNA reads as TGTGCCAGCAGTGCCGGGGGGGACAGGGACTACGAGCAGTACTTC. As protein: CASSAGGDRDYEQYF. The V and J genes are TRBV2 and TRBJ2-7, with D possibly matching TRBD1 (9 bases). CDR3 size: 15 residues. Germline assignment: CDR1 SNHLY and CDR2 FYNNEI. Trimming cost V 4 bases and J 3 bases, with 16 bases left between them.

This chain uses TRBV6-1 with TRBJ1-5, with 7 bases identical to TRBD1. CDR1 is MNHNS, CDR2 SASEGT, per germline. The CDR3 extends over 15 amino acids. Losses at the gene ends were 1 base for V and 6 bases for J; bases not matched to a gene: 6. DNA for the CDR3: TGTGCCAGCAGTGAAGGGGACAGTCTGGGTCAGCCCCAGCATTTT. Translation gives CASSEGDSLGQPQHF.